The T cell receptor (beta chain) described here comes from a study of response to subunit inactivated influenza vaccine. The ends lost 6 bases at V and 4 bases at J; junction bases unmatched: 6. The length of the CDR3 is 15 residues. Germline lookup yields CDR1 ENHRY and CDR2 SYGVKD. Via MiXCR, TCRdb re-called the RT-PCR reads, giving one row per CDR3 protein. The table lists about 170,000 distinct CDR3 sequences, about 12% of them singletons. This clonotype was recorded many times. These records were also assigned to another study, of T cells expressing NK-cell markers. That report notes: UMI-tagged 5'RACE template switching yielded the TCR beta cDNA. The contribution of dominant NKG2C+ clonotypes to CD8+ T cells in six or seven donors was roughly 1.0-7.5%. Once again these clonotypes came out on top in the CD3+CD56-NKG2C+ fraction of a few donors.

The receptor was isolated from a man between 50 and 59 years old who received an inactivated influenza vaccine. The specimen comprised CD8+ T cells sorted from PBMCs, sampled 12 days after vaccination. V usage is TRBV10-3 and J usage is TRBJ2-3; 11 bases align to TRBD2. This CDR3 reads CAISQTSGDSDTQYF. In nucleotides, the CDR3 is TGTGCCATCAGCCAGACTAGCGGGGATTCAGATACGCAGTATTTT.